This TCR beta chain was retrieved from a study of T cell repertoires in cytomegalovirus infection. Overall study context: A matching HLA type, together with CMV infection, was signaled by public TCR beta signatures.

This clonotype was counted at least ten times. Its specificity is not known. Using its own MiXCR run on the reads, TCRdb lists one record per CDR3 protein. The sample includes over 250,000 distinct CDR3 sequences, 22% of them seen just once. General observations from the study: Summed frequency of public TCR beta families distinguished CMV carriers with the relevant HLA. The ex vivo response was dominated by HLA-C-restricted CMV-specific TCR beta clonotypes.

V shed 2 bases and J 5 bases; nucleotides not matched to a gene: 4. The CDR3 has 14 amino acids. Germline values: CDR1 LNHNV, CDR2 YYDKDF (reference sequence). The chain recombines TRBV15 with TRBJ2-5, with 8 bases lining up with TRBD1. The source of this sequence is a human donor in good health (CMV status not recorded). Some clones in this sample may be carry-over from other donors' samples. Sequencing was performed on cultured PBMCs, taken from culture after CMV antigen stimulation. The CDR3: CATSRQGAEETQYF. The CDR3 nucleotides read TGTGCCACCAGCAGACAGGGGGCTGAGGAGACCCAGTACTTC.